This T cell receptor beta chain is drawn from a study of cytomegalovirus exposure and HLA in healthy donors. Here immunoSEQ multiplex PCR was the method, and the copy in TCRdb shows in-frame clones only, minus some. Of more than 90,000 clones in the sample, around 86% were seen once. The CDR3 has 14 amino acids. With 6 bases clipped from V and 8 bases from J, the junction kept 9 bases outside the gene matches. Germline CDR1 reads SNHLY; CDR2 reads FYNNEI. This chain joins TRBV2 and TRBJ1-2; 10 bases fit TRBD1. This clonotype was sampled from a man between 18 and 35 years old in good health and CMV-seronegative. The sequenced material came from PBMCs. The CDR3 protein is CASRGTGVPMGYTF. The CDR3 DNA reads TGTGCCAGCAGAGGGACAGGGGTCCCTATGGGCTACACCTTC.